Presented here are 11 T cell receptor beta chains from one specimen sequenced in a study of T cells after yellow fever vaccination. TCRdb re-called the 5' RACE reads through MiXCR, storing one row per CDR3 protein. The sample has some 300,000 distinct CDR3 sequences; roughly a tenth are singletons. The starting material was CD4+ T cells sorted from PBMCs, obtained 45 days after the yellow fever booster vaccination. Receptors were obtained from a man in his late teens or twenties who received the YFV17D yellow fever vaccine.

The J gene is TRBJ2-7, the V gene TRBV5-4; D may be TRBD1 or TRBD2 (5 bases each). V was cut by 2 bases and J by 12 bases, with 21 bases left in between. The CDR3 has 14 amino acids. Per germline, CDR1 SGHNT and CDR2 YYREEE (reference sequence). The CDR3 region has the DNA TGTGCCAGCAGCTTACCGGGACCTGCCCAGACGTCGTACTTC. Residues: CASSLPGPAQTSYF.

The rearrangement uses TRBV20-1 and TRBJ2-1, with D possibly matching TRBD2 (6 bases). Looked up from germline, CDR1 is DFQATT and CDR2 is SNEGSKA (reference sequence). V dropped 2 bases and J dropped 5 bases, with 13 bases sitting between them. The CDR3 runs 14 residues. Here the CDR3 DNA reads TGCAGTGCTAGAATGGTAGCGGCACACAATGAGCAGTTCTTC. Translation gives CSARMVAAHNEQFF.

This clonotype was seen a handful of times. This chain's CDR3 is CASSPDWNYGYTF. The CDR3 nucleotides read TGTGCCAGCAGTCCAGACTGGAACTATGGCTACACCTTC. The chain links TRBV11-2 to TRBJ1-2; D ambiguous. The length of the CDR3 is 13 residues. V dropped 6 bases and J dropped 2 bases, with 10 bases sitting between them. The germline V gene encodes CDR1 SGHAT and CDR2 FQNNGV.

This clonotype was recorded a few times. The rearrangement joins TRBV7-9 to TRBJ2-2; D is perhaps TRBD2 (5 bases). The V end was cut by 10 bases, the J end by 0 bases, with 21 bases between. The CDR3 sequence is 17 residues long. The germline CDR1 and CDR2 sequences are SEHNR and FQNEAQ (reference sequence). CDR3 protein: CATRGGGRFTNTGELFF. The CDR3 nucleotides are TGTGCCACCAGAGGAGGTGGCAGGTTTACGAACACCGGGGAGCTGTTTTTT.

This clonotype was detected many times. CDR3 nucleotide sequence: TGTGCCAGCAGCCAAGAGTGGGCCGGAAACTCCTACGAGCAGTACTTC. Protein product: CASSQEWAGNSYEQYF. The V and J genes are TRBV4-2 and TRBJ2-7; D unresolved. This CDR3 is built from 16 residues. V lost 0 bases, J lost 0 bases, and 12 bases lay in between. Germline-derived CDR1 and CDR2 are LGHNA and YNFKEQ.

There are many counts of this clonotype. J is TRBJ2-3 and V is TRBV18; no reliable D call. Germline CDR1 KGHSH, CDR2 LQKENI. The V end was cut by 2 bases, the J end by 2 bases, with 23 bases between. CDR3 size: 19 residues. The DNA of the CDR3 is TGTGCCAGCTCACCATCCCTCCTTGCAAGGTCCCACAACACAGATACGCAGTATTTT. Translated, it gives CASSPSLLARSHNTDTQYF.

Ten or more counts support this clonotype. The V call is TRBV5-1, the J call TRBJ2-5; the D gene is possibly TRBD1 (5 bases). Trimming left V 2 bases short and J 7 bases short, with 18 bases between. The CDR3 is made up of 15 amino acids. In germline, CDR1 is SGHRS, CDR2 YFSETQ. CDR3 amino acids: CASSFDSHLYGTQYF. CDR3 DNA: TGCGCCAGCAGCTTCGACAGCCACCTTTACGGGACCCAGTACTTC.

This clonotype showed up just a few times. The CDR3 sequence: CASSSTDLAGVTDTQYF. The CDR3 region has the DNA TGTGCCAGCAGTTCCACCGATCTAGCGGGGGTAACAGATACGCAGTATTTT. This chain uses TRBV12-3 or TRBV12-4 with TRBJ2-3; 10 nucleotides line up with TRBD2. This CDR3 has 17 residues. V gave up 4 bases and J gave up 3 bases; unmatched junction bases: 10.

This clonotype was counted between two and nine times. The chain employs TRBV7-2 and TRBJ1-4, with TRBD1 identical over 7 bases. Germline CDR1 and CDR2: SGHTA and FQGNSA. Trimming took 3 bases from V and 7 from J; bases not matched to a gene: 2. The CDR3 covers 13 residues. The CDR3 loop reads CASSLGQFEKLFF. CDR3 DNA: TGTGCCAGCAGCTTGGGACAGTTTGAAAAACTGTTTTTT.

This sequence joins TRBV12-3 or TRBV12-4 and TRBJ2-3; 9 nucleotides align to TRBD1. The CDR3 contains 16 residues. The V gene end was trimmed by 2 bases and the J gene end by 5 bases; junction bases not matched to a gene: 8. CDR3 loop: CASSLRGQGALDTQYF. CDR3 coding DNA: TGTGCCAGCAGTTTACGGGGACAGGGTGCTTTAGATACGCAGTATTTT.

This clonotype was observed a few times. The chain joins TRBV4-3 to TRBJ2-7; D gene ambiguous. Trimming took off 3 bases at V and 1 base at J, with 10 bases between the two ends. This CDR3 has 14 amino acids. Germline V gene sequence: CDR1 LGHNA, CDR2 YSLEER. The CDR3 coding sequence is TGCGCCAGCAGCCAGGAAGTGCAGTCCTACGAGCAGTACTTC. It yields the protein CASSQEVQSYEQYF.